This passage covers 15 T cell receptor beta chains from one sample sequenced in a study of blood T cell repertoires in COVID-19. Data came from immunoSEQ multiplex PCR; TCRdb stores just in-frame clones and leaves some out. The sample includes over 200,000 clones, roughly 90% seen only once; the top ten take roughly 4%. Material: PBMCs or T cells enriched from blood (not recorded which). All receptors come from a woman aged 25 to 45 with acute COVID-19.

The rearrangement links TRBV4-3 to TRBJ2-1; 8 nucleotides line up with TRBD2. Germline-derived CDR1 and CDR2 are LGHNA and YSLEER. The CDR3 totals 18 residues. After removal of 1 base from V and 4 bases from J, the junction contained 12 bases not matched to a gene. The CDR3 protein is CASSQGVSGEGRYNEQFF. Written as DNA, the CDR3 is TGCGCCAGCAGCCAAGGAGTTAGCGGGGAAGGCCGATACAATGAGCAGTTCTTC.

Of note for this clone: Other DNA sequences in the sample encode the same CDR3. V gene TRBV12-3 or TRBV12-4 combines with J gene TRBJ1-1; D gene uncertain. Trimming removed 3 bases at V and 5 bases at J, with 7 bases between. This CDR3 has 12 amino acids. The CDR3 sequence: CASSFGGTEAFF. DNA of the CDR3: TGTGCCAGCAGTTTCGGAGGGACTGAAGCTTTCTTT.

By sample share, this clone is large. The chain employs TRBV4-2 and TRBJ1-1; D might be TRBD1 (6 bases). The germline V and J ends were trimmed by 6 bases and 10 bases, with 15 bases remaining between them. The CDR3 runs 12 residues. The germline gives CDR1 LGHNA, CDR2 YNFKEQ. The CDR3 DNA reads as TGTGCCAGCAGTCTCAACAGGGATGGAGCTTTCTTT. Translation gives CASSLNRDGAFF.

This rearrangement joins TRBV19 to TRBJ2-2; weak D call: TRBD2 (7 bases). V dropped 10 bases and J dropped 0 bases, with 15 bases sitting between them. The CDR3 contains 15 residues. Germline V CDR1 and CDR2: LNHDA, SQIVND (reference sequence). This CDR3 is CAIKGGPANTGELFF. CDR3 coding DNA: TGTGCCATCAAGGGGGGGCCGGCGAACACCGGGGAGCTGTTTTTT.

The chain employs TRBV11-2 and TRBJ1-4, with TRBD1 matching over 8 bases. J was trimmed by 11 bases and V by 5 bases; bases with no gene match: 4. CDR1 is SGHAT, CDR2 FQNNGV, per germline. This CDR3 has 12 amino acids. DNA for the CDR3: TGTGCCAGCAGCCGGGACAGGAGGAAACTGTTTTTT. Amino acid sequence: CASSRDRRKLFF.

V is TRBV5-4 and J is TRBJ2-5, with 10 bases that match TRBD1. Per germline, CDR1 SGHNT and CDR2 YYREEE (reference sequence). This CDR3 spans 16 amino acids. V lost 4 bases and J lost 2; bases outside the gene matches: 8. The CDR3 region is CASSLDRGQIQETQYF. The CDR3 DNA reads TGTGCCAGCAGCCTAGACAGGGGGCAAATTCAAGAGACCCAGTACTTC. Variable domain in full (rest from reference TRBV5-4 and TRBJ2-5): ETGVTQSPTHLIKTRGQQVTLRCSSQSGHNTVSWYQQALGQGPQFIFQYYREEENGRGNFPPRFSGLQFPNYSSELNVNALELDDSALYLCASSLDRGQIQETQYFGPGTRLLVL.

This clone was recorded only once. V and J are TRBV27 and TRBJ2-7, with 8 bases lining up with TRBD2. Per germline, CDR1 MNHEY and CDR2 SMNVEV (reference sequence). J lost 12 bases, V lost 2 bases, and 18 bases had no gene match. The CDR3 is made up of 16 amino acids. DNA of the CDR3: TGTGCCAGCAGTTTAGGTGCGGGGGGCCTACGGCAGAGGTGGTACTTC. Residues: CASSLGAGGLRQRWYF.

The rearrangement uses TRBV13 and TRBJ1-1, with D unresolved. Trimming took 5 bases from V and 0 from J, leaving 16 bases between them. Looked up from germline, CDR1 is PRHDT and CDR2 is FYEKMQ (reference sequence). The CDR3 runs to 16 residues. Here the CDR3 reads CASSLFRGGLNTEAFF. The CDR3 DNA reads TGTGCCAGCAGCCTCTTCCGTGGAGGTTTGAACACTGAAGCTTTCTTT.

The chain carries TRBV28 and TRBJ2-7, with 12 positions matching TRBD1. CDR1 MDHEN and CDR2 SYDVKM come from the germline V gene. This CDR3 is 14 amino acids long. Trimming removed 6 bases from V and 6 bases from J; junction bases left unmatched: 6. CDR3 sequence: CASRVGQGAREQYF. CDR3 DNA: TGTGCCAGCAGGGTGGGACAGGGGGCTCGCGAGCAGTACTTC.

V usage is TRBV5-4 and J usage is TRBJ1-2; maybe TRBD1 (5 bases). V lost 0 bases and J 2 bases, leaving 8 bases between the germline ends. The CDR3 is 14 residues long. Germline V gene data show CDR1 as SGHNT and CDR2 as YYREEE (reference sequence). This CDR3 is CASSLATGNYGYTF. The CDR3 nucleotides are TGTGCCAGCAGCTTGGCAACAGGCAACTATGGCTACACCTTC.

The rearrangement uses TRBV19 and TRBJ2-1, with D perhaps TRBD1 (6 bases). V was trimmed by 4 bases and J by 0 bases, leaving 13 bases between them. CDR3 length: 16 amino acids. Looked up from germline, CDR1 is LNHDA and CDR2 is SQIVND (reference sequence). The CDR3 loop reads CASSTFRDNSYNEQFF. DNA of the CDR3: TGTGCCAGTAGTACCTTCCGGGACAACTCCTACAATGAGCAGTTCTTC.

This chain joins TRBV19 and TRBJ1-6; D not certain. The germline V and J ends were trimmed by 10 bases and 0 bases, with 4 bases remaining between them. Germline loops: CDR1 LNHDA, CDR2 SQIVND (reference sequence). The CDR3 is 12 residues long. The CDR3, as DNA: TGTGCCACCAACTCCTATAATTCACCCCTCCACTTT. Translated, it gives CATNSYNSPLHF.

The chain has TRBV11-2 and TRBJ1-1; D is ambiguous. The V end was cut by 2 bases, the J end by 0 bases, with 4 bases between. CDR3 length equals 13 residues. CDR1 SGHAT and CDR2 FQNNGV come from the germline V gene. The CDR3 protein is CASSLNLNTEAFF. The CDR3 region has the DNA TGTGCCAGCAGCTTAAACTTGAACACTGAAGCTTTCTTT.

V usage is TRBV9 and J usage is TRBJ1-2, with 9 bases identical to TRBD1. Germline V lookup: CDR1 SGDLS, CDR2 YYNGEE. J was trimmed by 7 bases and V by 3 bases; bases with no gene match: 10. The CDR3 has 15 amino acids. CDR3 protein: CASSAELDRGLGYTF. In DNA, the CDR3 is TGTGCCAGCAGCGCCGAATTGGACAGGGGACTTGGCTACACCTTC.

This chain's CDR3 is CASSSVQGASYNEQFF. In DNA, the CDR3 is TGTGCCAGCAGCTCAGTCCAGGGGGCTTCCTACAATGAGCAGTTCTTC. V gene TRBV7-7 combines with J gene TRBJ2-1; 8 bases agree with TRBD1. This CDR3 has 16 residues. The germline V gene encodes CDR1 SSHAT and CDR2 FNYEAQ (reference sequence). V gave up 4 bases and J gave up 1 base; unmatched junction bases: 6.